The T cell receptor (beta chain) described here comes from a study of human T cells and chemical hapten exposure. The library tagged each cDNA molecule with unique molecular identifiers. Using its own MiXCR run on the RACE reads, TCRdb lists one record per CDR3 protein. The repertoire includes about 120,000 distinct CDR3 sequences, roughly 12% of them detected once, and around 2.8% sits in the top ten. CDR1 is SNHLY and CDR2 is FYNNEI in the germline V gene. This CDR3 has 14 residues. The V end was cut by 6 bases, the J end by 0 bases, with 12 bases between. Specified time point: pre-sensitization, week 0. Treatment described: therapeutic diphenylcyclopropenone sensitization with weekly scalp DPC.

The gene calls are TRBV2 and TRBJ2-7; no definite D call. The source is a woman in her late teens or twenties with alopecia areata. Some clones in this sample may be carry-over from other donors' samples. The sample in question was whole blood, obtained in connection with sensitization to the hapten diphenylcyclopropenone (DPC). CDR3 in DNA: TGTGCCAGCAGCGTCGTTAGGACCTCCTACGAGCAGTACTTC. Its protein is CASSVVRTSYEQYF. The full variable domain, its missing parts supplied by reference TRBV2 and TRBJ2-7, is EPEVTQTPSHQVTQMGQEVILRCVPISNHLYFYWYRQILGQKVEFLVSFYNNEISEKSEIFDDQFSVERPDGSNFTLKIRSTKLEDSAMYFCASSVVRTSYEQYFGPGTRLTVT.